The present T cell receptor (beta chain) was sequenced within a study of follicular helper T cells after annual influenza vaccination. The time point was: 2014-2015 season, pre-vaccination. Community-dwelling subjects without influenza vaccination in the prior 6 months were enrolled. Concerning this clone: Its cognate antigen is unknown.

Some clones are missing from TCRdb's copy, which holds only in-frame ones; the method was immunoSEQ multiplex PCR. The data contain over a thousand clones, about 80% of them singletons. Regarding the study as a whole: Just about 9.5-20% of cells analyzed had recovered productive TCRB sequences. Change in circulating plasmablasts correlated with ICOS+CD38+ cTfh clonality change.

This CDR3 is 14 amino acids long. Germline lookup yields CDR1 LGHNA and CDR2 YSLEER. Deletions cut 0 bases from V and 6 bases from J, with 6 bases between. This TCR was sampled from an adult who received the influenza vaccine. The sequences come from CXCR5+ CD38+ circulating T follicular helper cells from blood, collected on the day of influenza vaccination. Regarding subset: circulating Tfh, non-naive CD4+CXCR5+PD-1+ (ICOS+CD38+ or ICOS-CD38-). The rearrangement uses TRBV4-3 and TRBJ1-6; D call uncertain. CDR3: CASSQEGRNSPLHF. The CDR3 DNA reads TGCGCCAGCAGCCAAGAGGGTCGTAATTCACCCCTCCACTTT.